This entry lists 15 T cell receptor beta chains sequenced from one sample in a study of shared clonotypes between healthy human individuals (dated by TCRdb to about 2020). Libraries were built with the immunoSEQ multiplex PCR assay. TCRdb's version of the immuneACCESS table is confined to in-frame rearrangements and falls short of the full clone set. An unresolved V gene accounts for under half of the shortfall where checked; the remainder is of unknown origin. The sample has millions of clones on record, over 90% of them singletons. The ten largest make up about 0.39% of the sample. Sequenced input: naive CD4+ T cells from PBMCs. The cell subset or site tag for this specimen amounts to: CD45RA+ positively selected. The source is a young man in good health. Some clones in this sample may be carry-over from other donors' samples.

The CDR3 nucleotides are TGTGCCAGCCAAGCGGGGGTCCACGAGCAGTACTTC. Amino acid sequence: CASQAGVHEQYF. This chain joins TRBV28 and TRBJ2-7; TRBD2 matches 8 bases. CDR1 and CDR2 (germline): MDHEN, SYDVKM. This CDR3 comprises 12 residues. V shed 8 bases and J 5 bases; nucleotides not matched to a gene: 5. The full variable domain, in which reference TRBV28 and TRBJ2-7 provide the parts outside the CDR3, is DVKVTQSSRYLVKRTGEKVFLECVQDMDHENMFWYRQDPGLGLRLIYFSYDVKMKEKGDIPEGYSVSREKKERFSLILESASTNQTSMYLCASQAGVHEQYFGPGTRLTVT.

The chain joins TRBV9 to TRBJ2-5, with 10 bases lining up with TRBD1. Per germline, CDR1 SGDLS and CDR2 YYNGEE. J lost 4 bases, V lost 3 bases, and 3 bases had no gene match. This CDR3 region has 14 residues. The CDR3 loop reads CASSGQGAPETQYF. The CDR3 region has the DNA TGTGCCAGCAGCGGACAGGGGGCCCCAGAGACCCAGTACTTC.

The chain has TRBV6-5 and TRBJ1-2; D might be TRBD1 (6 bases). CDR3 length: 14 amino acids. Per the germline V gene, CDR1 is MNHEY and CDR2 is SVGAGI. V was pared by 8 bases and J by 8 bases, with 21 bases between. CDR3 nucleotide sequence: TGTGCCAGCCAGGCAGGGGCAGGGGAAGACGGCTACACCTTC. Amino acid sequence: CASQAGAGEDGYTF.

The chain carries TRBV2 and TRBJ2-6; no firm D call. CDR1 SNHLY and CDR2 FYNNEI come from the germline V gene. The CDR3 has 15 residues. The V and J ends lost 6 bases and 2 bases respectively, with 11 bases between them. CDR3 sequence (DNA): TGTGCCAGCAGCACCCTCAGGCCTGGGGCCAACGTCCTGACTTTC. Translated, it gives CASSTLRPGANVLTF. The complete variable domain, with remaining parts taken from reference TRBV2 and TRBJ2-6, reads EPEVTQTPSHQVTQMGQEVILRCVPISNHLYFYWYRQILGQKVEFLVSFYNNEISEKSEIFDDQFSVERPDGSNFTLKIRSTKLEDSAMYFCASSTLRPGANVLTFGAGSRLTVL.

V usage is TRBV5-1 and J usage is TRBJ2-3; D might be TRBD2 (6 bases). V lost 5 bases and J lost 8, with 27 bases in between. Germline V CDR1 and CDR2: SGHRS, YFSETQ. The CDR3 sequence is 17 residues long. CDR3 bases: TGCGCCAGCAGACGCATCCCGGGACTCCAGGGAGAAGGTACGCAGTATTTT. Its translation: CASRRIPGLQGEGTQYF. The full variable domain, rest sourced from reference TRBV5-1 and TRBJ2-3, is KAGVTQTPRYLIKTRGQQVTLSCSPISGHRSVSWYQQTPGQGLQFLFEYFSETQRNKGNFPGRFSGRQFSNSRSEMNVSTLELGDSALYLCASRRIPGLQGEGTQYFGPGTRLTVL.

This clone was detected only once. The chain uses TRBV9 and TRBJ2-1; 10 nucleotides match TRBD2. The germline gives CDR1 SGDLS, CDR2 YYNGEE. The CDR3 consists of 14 residues. V shed 6 bases, J shed 8 bases, and the junction held 8 bases outside the gene matches. The CDR3 sequence: CASNLAGGSDEQFF. The CDR3 nucleotides read TGTGCCAGCAATTTAGCGGGAGGCAGCGATGAGCAGTTCTTC.

The chain uses TRBV2 and TRBJ1-1; D remains ambiguous. V was trimmed by 8 bases and J by 0 bases, leaving 7 bases between them. Germline V gene sequence: CDR1 SNHLY, CDR2 FYNNEI. This CDR3 contains 12 residues. The CDR3 loop is CASEGLNTEAFF. The DNA of the CDR3 is TGTGCCAGCGAGGGCTTGAACACTGAAGCTTTCTTT.

The V and J genes are TRBV30 and TRBJ2-5, with D unclear. The CDR3 runs 11 residues. Between the trimmed V and J ends, which lost 1 base and 4 bases, there was a span of 4 bases. Germline CDR1 and CDR2: GTSNPN and SVGIG (reference sequence). This chain's CDR3 is CAWSAVETQYF. CDR3 nucleotides: TGTGCCTGGAGTGCAGTAGAGACCCAGTACTTC.

This clone was observed a handful of times. V usage is TRBV20-1 and J usage is TRBJ1-1; D ambiguous. This CDR3 has 11 residues. Germline lookup yields CDR1 DFQATT and CDR2 SNEGSKA (reference sequence). With 6 bases removed from V and 3 bases from J, the gap between germline ends came to 8 bases. In DNA form, the CDR3 reads TGCAGTGCAGAACTGCACACTGAAGCTTTCTTT. Its translation is CSAELHTEAFF.

The chain is built from TRBV19 and TRBJ1-1, with a possible D match to TRBD1 (5 bases). CDR3 length: 12 amino acids. V was clipped by 5 bases and J by 5 bases, with 9 bases between them. Germline CDR1 is LNHDA and CDR2 is SQIVND (reference sequence). The CDR3 DNA sequence: TGTGCCAGTAGTTGGGGGACGACTGAAGCTTTCTTT. Amino acid sequence: CASSWGTTEAFF.

The chain is built from TRBV2 and TRBJ2-3; possibly TRBD2 for D (5 bases). CDR3 length: 17 amino acids. With 4 bases removed from V and 0 bases from J, the gap between germline ends came to 17 bases. Germline assignment: CDR1 SNHLY and CDR2 FYNNEI. CDR3 sequence (DNA): TGTGCCAGCAGTGTGACTCTCGGCAGGACTAGCACAGATACGCAGTATTTT. It specifies CASSVTLGRTSTDTQYF.

This chain connects TRBV5-4 to TRBJ1-2; 7 nucleotides match TRBD1. The germline CDR1 and CDR2 sequences are SGHNT and YYREEE (reference sequence). Trimming removed 4 bases from V and 4 bases from J; junction bases left unmatched: 7. This CDR3 is 14 amino acids long. Written as DNA, the CDR3 is TGTGCCAGCAGCCAGACAGGGAGAAGCTATGGCTACACCTTC. Translation: CASSQTGRSYGYTF.

The chain combines TRBV27 with TRBJ2-4, with a possible D match to TRBD2 (5 bases). The germline V and J ends were trimmed by 6 bases and 1 base, with 16 bases remaining between them. The CDR3 sequence is 16 residues long. Germline values: CDR1 MNHEY, CDR2 SMNVEV (reference sequence). CDR3 sequence: CASRGPSRDAKNIQYF. Written as DNA, the CDR3 is TGTGCCAGCAGGGGCCCCTCGAGGGATGCCAAAAACATTCAGTACTTC.

The chain joins TRBV6-5 to TRBJ1-4, with a possible D match to TRBD1 (5 bases). The CDR3 extends over 14 amino acids. Germline lookup yields CDR1 MNHEY and CDR2 SVGAGI. V lost 6 bases to trimming and J lost 8 bases, with 16 bases between them. DNA of the CDR3: TGTGCCAGCAGCCCCGGCAGGGTCCGGGAAAAACTGTTTTTT. As protein: CASSPGRVREKLFF.

This clone has only one observation. V usage is TRBV28 and J usage is TRBJ2-1; 7 bases map to TRBD2. CDR3 size: 16 residues. The germline V gene has CDR1 MDHEN and CDR2 SYDVKM. J was trimmed by 0 bases and V by 5 bases; bases with no gene match: 7. The CDR3 DNA reads TGTGCCAGCAGTGGACGACTAGCACGCTCCTACAATGAGCAGTTCTTC. It codes for CASSGRLARSYNEQFF.